This T cell receptor beta chain emerged from a study of T cell responses to AZD1222 COVID-19 vaccine. Notes on the study in general: At study baseline, merely over 5 AZD1222 recipients were seropositive. Nearly half of spike-specific TCRs reportedly go after variant regions that carry no mutations.

The CDR3 runs 16 residues. The V end was cut by 1 base, the J end by 5 bases, with 14 bases between. The germline V gene encodes CDR1 MDHEN and CDR2 SYDVKM. Sequencing was performed with immunoSEQ multiplex PCR; in TCRdb, only in-frame clones are kept and a portion is missing. The sample contains 150,000 to 200,000 clones, 90% to 95% of which appear only once. Note on this clone: The antigen is unknown.

J is TRBJ1-4 and V is TRBV28, with unresolved D. This specimen was peripheral blood, taken on day 0 of AZD1222 vaccination. The origin of this receptor is an adult in good health. CDR3 region: CASSLYPLIINEKLFF. CDR3 nucleotide sequence: TGTGCCAGCAGTTTATACCCCCTAATCATAAATGAAAAACTGTTTTTT.